This T cell receptor beta chain was captured in a study of control samples from healthy donors and cancer patients. CDR1 is LNHDA and CDR2 is SQIVND in the germline V gene (reference sequence). The CDR3 covers 15 residues. Trimming took 0 bases from V and 3 from J; bases not matched to a gene: 2. Generated by immunoSEQ multiplex PCR, the TCRdb table keeps only in-frame clones and is missing some. The top ten hold approximately 7.2% of the sample, which has about 140,000 clones, roughly 89% seen once. The TCR originated in a man between 18 and 35 years old in good health. The material sequenced was blood. The V call is TRBV19, the J call TRBJ1-2; TRBD1 matches at 9 bases. CDR3 sequence reads: CASSIEGTGHYGYTF. The DNA for the CDR3 is TGTGCCAGTAGTATAGAGGGGACAGGGCACTATGGCTACACCTTC.